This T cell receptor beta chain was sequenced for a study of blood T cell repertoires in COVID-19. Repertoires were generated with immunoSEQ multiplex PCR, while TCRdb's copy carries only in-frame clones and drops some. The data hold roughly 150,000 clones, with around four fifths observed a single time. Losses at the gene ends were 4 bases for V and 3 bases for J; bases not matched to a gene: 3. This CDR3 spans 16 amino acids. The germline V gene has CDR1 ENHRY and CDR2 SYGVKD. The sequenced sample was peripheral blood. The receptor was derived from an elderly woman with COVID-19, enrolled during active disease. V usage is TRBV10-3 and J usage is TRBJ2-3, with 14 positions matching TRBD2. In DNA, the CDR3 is TGTGCCATCAGTGCCGGACTAGCGGGGGGTACAGATACGCAGTATTTT. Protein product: CAISAGLAGGTDTQYF.